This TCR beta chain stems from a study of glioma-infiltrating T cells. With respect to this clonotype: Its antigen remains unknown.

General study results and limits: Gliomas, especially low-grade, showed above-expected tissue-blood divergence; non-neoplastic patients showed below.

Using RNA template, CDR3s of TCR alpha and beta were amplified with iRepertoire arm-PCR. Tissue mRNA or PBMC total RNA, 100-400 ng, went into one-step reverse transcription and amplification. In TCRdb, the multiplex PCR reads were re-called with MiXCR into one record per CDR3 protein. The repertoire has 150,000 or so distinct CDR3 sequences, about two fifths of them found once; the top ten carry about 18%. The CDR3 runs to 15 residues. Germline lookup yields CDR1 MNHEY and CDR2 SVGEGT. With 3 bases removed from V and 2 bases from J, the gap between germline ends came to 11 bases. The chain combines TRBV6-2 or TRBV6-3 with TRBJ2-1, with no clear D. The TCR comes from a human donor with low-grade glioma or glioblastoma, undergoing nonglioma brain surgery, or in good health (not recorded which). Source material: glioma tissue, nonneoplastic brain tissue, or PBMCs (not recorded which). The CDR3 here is CASSYGISPYNEQFF. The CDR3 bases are TGTGCCAGCAGTTATGGGATAAGCCCCTACAATGAGCAGTTCTTC.